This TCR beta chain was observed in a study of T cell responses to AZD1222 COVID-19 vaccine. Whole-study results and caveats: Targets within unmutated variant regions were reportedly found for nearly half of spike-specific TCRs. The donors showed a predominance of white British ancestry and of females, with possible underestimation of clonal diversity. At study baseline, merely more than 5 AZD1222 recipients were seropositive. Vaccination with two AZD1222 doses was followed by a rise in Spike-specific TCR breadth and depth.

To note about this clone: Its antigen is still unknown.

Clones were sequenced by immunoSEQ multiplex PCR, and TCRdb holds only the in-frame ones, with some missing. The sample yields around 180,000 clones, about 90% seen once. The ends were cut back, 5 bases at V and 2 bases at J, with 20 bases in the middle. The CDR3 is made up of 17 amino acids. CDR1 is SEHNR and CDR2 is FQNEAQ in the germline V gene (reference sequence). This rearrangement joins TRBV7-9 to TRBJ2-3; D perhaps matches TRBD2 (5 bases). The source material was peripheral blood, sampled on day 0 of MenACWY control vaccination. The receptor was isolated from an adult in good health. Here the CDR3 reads CASSPNEIWRPTDTQYF. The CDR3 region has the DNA TGTGCCAGCAGCCCTAATGAAATCTGGAGGCCCACAGATACGCAGTATTTT.